What follows are 23 T cell receptor beta chains derived from one specimen sequenced in a study of PD-L1 blockade in urothelial cancer. Data came from immunoSEQ multiplex PCR; TCRdb stores just in-frame clones and leaves some out. The sample records approximately 70,000 clones, roughly nine tenths being singletons. The source was PBMCs, collected around atezolizumab (anti-PD-L1) treatment. All receptors derive from a man in his fifties or sixties with urothelial cancer.

This chain uses TRBV27 with TRBJ1-1, with D possibly matching TRBD1 (6 bases). The germline CDR1 and CDR2 sequences are MNHEY and SMNVEV (reference sequence). V lost 5 bases and J 6 bases, leaving 16 bases between the germline ends. CDR3 length equals 14 residues. CDR3 coding DNA: TGTGCCAGCAGTCCCCCCGACAGGTCAGCTGAAGCTTTCTTT. Amino acids: CASSPPDRSAEAFF.

The chain has TRBV11-2 and TRBJ1-2, with TRBD1 as a possible D gene (6 bases). Trimming pared 5 bases from V and 4 bases from J, leaving 20 bases between. Germline V lookup: CDR1 SGHAT, CDR2 FQNNGV. The CDR3 contains 16 residues. CDR3 bases: TGTGCCAGCAGCGACTCGGGACAAAGATTCTCCTATGGCTACACCTTC. Translated: CASSDSGQRFSYGYTF.

The V call is TRBV28, the J call TRBJ2-7; 13 bases match TRBD2. CDR1 is MDHEN, CDR2 SYDVKM, per germline. The CDR3 covers 17 residues. Trimming at V came to 6 bases and at J to 2 bases, leaving 10 bases not matched to a gene. CDR3 region: CASSLGLAGAITYEQYF. In nucleotides, the CDR3 is TGTGCCAGCAGCCTCGGACTAGCGGGAGCGATTACCTACGAGCAGTACTTC.

This clone occurred a few times. The chain carries TRBV5-6 and TRBJ1-1; D not resolved. Germline V CDR1 and CDR2: SGHDT, YYEEEE. The V end lost 7 bases, the J end lost 7 bases, and 14 bases lay between the germline ends. The CDR3 is 12 residues long. The CDR3 coding sequence is TGTGCCAGCGGAGATGGTTACCATGAAGCTTTCTTT. Translated, it gives CASGDGYHEAFF.

This clone appeared once. The rearrangement joins TRBV9 to TRBJ2-1; D gene ambiguous. Trimming removed 6 bases at V and 6 bases at J, with 10 bases between. The CDR3 sequence is 12 residues long. From germline, CDR1 is SGDLS and CDR2 YYNGEE. The DNA of the CDR3 is TGTGCCAGCACTGGAGTACTCAATGAGCAGTTCTTC. Amino acid sequence: CASTGVLNEQFF.

V usage is TRBV18 and J usage is TRBJ2-1, with 10 bases identical to TRBD1. The CDR3 length is 17 residues. Per the germline V gene, CDR1 is KGHSH and CDR2 is LQKENI. Losses at the gene ends were 0 bases for V and 9 bases for J; bases not matched to a gene: 11. The CDR3 spells CASSPPGQGSFSSEQFF. CDR3 nucleotides: TGTGCCAGCTCACCACCGGGACAGGGGTCATTTAGCAGTGAGCAGTTCTTC.

The chain couples TRBV6-4 to TRBJ2-1, with TRBD1 identical over 9 bases. The CDR3 has 14 residues. V lost 4 bases and J lost 9; bases outside the gene matches: 7. Germline values: CDR1 MRHNA, CDR2 SNTAGT. The CDR3 DNA is TGTGCCAGCAGTGTAGGACAGGGGTCGAGTGAGCAGTTCTTC. This sequence encodes CASSVGQGSSEQFF.

Comments on this clone: A junction boundary mismatches the germline segment, possibly from a read error. This chain joins TRBV18 and TRBJ2-5; TRBD1 agrees at 7 bases. The germline CDR1 and CDR2 sequences are KGHSH and LQKENI. The CDR3 is made up of 14 amino acids. The CDR3 reads CANSPTGASETQYF. The DNA of the CDR3 is TGTGCCAACTCACCCACAGGGGCTAGTGAGACCCAGTACTTC.

The CDR3 DNA is TGTGCCAGCAGCTCCGCCGACAGGTTACATGGCTACACCTTC. This translates into CASSSADRLHGYTF. This chain joins TRBV28 and TRBJ1-2, with a tentative D call TRBD1 (6 bases). The germline CDR1 and CDR2 sequences are MDHEN and SYDVKM. CDR3 length: 14 residues. V lost 6 bases to trimming and J lost 6 bases, with 17 bases between them.

The V gene is TRBV29-1, the J gene TRBJ1-2; 9 bases fit TRBD1. CDR1 is SQVTM, CDR2 ANQGSEA, per germline. J gave up 4 bases and V 0 bases, and 9 bases lay outside the gene matches. The CDR3 extends over 16 amino acids. CDR3 amino acids: CSVEDYLQGAGYGYTF. CDR3 coding DNA: TGCAGCGTTGAAGACTATTTACAGGGGGCCGGCTATGGCTACACCTTC.

V and J are TRBV28 and TRBJ2-1; 9 bases fit TRBD1. The J segment lost 7 bases and the V segment lost 5 bases, leaving 15 bases of the junction unmatched. Germline assignment: CDR1 MDHEN and CDR2 SYDVKM. The CDR3 covers 17 residues. The CDR3 loop is CASSSPGTGSGRNEQFF. The CDR3 nucleotides are TGTGCCAGCAGTAGTCCCGGGACAGGGTCGGGGAGGAATGAGCAGTTCTTC.

The V call is TRBV29-1, the J call TRBJ2-2; D is perhaps TRBD2 (5 bases). The CDR3 totals 13 residues. Per the germline V gene, CDR1 is SQVTM and CDR2 is ANQGSEA. V lost 4 bases and J lost 4, with 10 bases in between. Here the CDR3 DNA reads TGCAGCGTTGGGGAGATTGGCACCGGGGAGCTGTTTTTT. Translating it yields CSVGEIGTGELFF.

The rearrangement uses TRBV7-2 and TRBJ1-1; 8 nucleotides match TRBD1. Germline V gives CDR1 SGHTA, CDR2 FQGNSA. The J segment lost 4 bases and the V segment lost 7 bases, leaving 14 bases of the junction unmatched. CDR3 length: 16 residues. The DNA for the CDR3 is TGTGCCAGCACCTACGGACAGGGAAGGGTACTCACTGAAGCTTTCTTT. The encoded protein is CASTYGQGRVLTEAFF.

This clone showed up just a few times. The chain carries TRBV5-1 and TRBJ1-1, with 7 bases lining up with TRBD1. This CDR3 region has 14 residues. Losses at the gene ends were 4 bases for V and 1 base for J; bases not matched to a gene: 4. Germline V gives CDR1 SGHRS, CDR2 YFSETQ. The DNA of the CDR3 is TGCGCCAGCAGCGAAAGACAGGGGAACACTGAAGCTTTCTTT. Translation gives CASSERQGNTEAFF.

J is TRBJ1-2 and V is TRBV7-9; D perhaps matches TRBD1 (5 bases). In germline, CDR1 is SEHNR, CDR2 FQNEAQ (reference sequence). Trimming left V 4 bases short and J 10 bases short, with 16 bases between. The CDR3 has 13 amino acids. The CDR3 bases are TGTGCCAGCAGCTCCCAGTCAGGGTTGGCCTACACCTTC. This sequence encodes CASSSQSGLAYTF.

The rearrangement joins TRBV6-6 to TRBJ2-2; D is ambiguous. This CDR3 has 10 amino acids. With 6 bases removed from V and 9 bases from J, the gap between germline ends came to 5 bases. Germline V gene lookup returns CDR1 MNHNY and CDR2 SVGAGI (reference sequence). Written as DNA, the CDR3 is TGTGCCAGCAGGAGCCGGGAGCTGTTTTTT. Its translation is CASRSRELFF.

The chain has TRBV4-3 and TRBJ2-7, with 12 bases aligning to TRBD2. Unmatched junction bases numbered 2, after V lost 4 bases and J lost 4 bases. The CDR3 is 14 amino acids. Germline assignment: CDR1 LGHNA and CDR2 YSLEER. CDR3 nucleotides: TGCGCCAGCAGCCGGACTAGCGGGACTTACGAGCAGTACTTC. It is translated as CASSRTSGTYEQYF.

The rearrangement uses TRBV18 and TRBJ2-5, with a tentative D call TRBD2 (6 bases). Trimming took 3 bases from V and 5 from J, leaving 19 bases between them. This CDR3 is 16 amino acids long. Germline-derived CDR1 and CDR2 are KGHSH and LQKENI. The DNA of the CDR3 is TGTGCCAGCTCACCGGGGGGAGATCCCTGGCGGGAGACCCAGTACTTC. The encoded protein is CASSPGGDPWRETQYF.

V is TRBV4-1 and J is TRBJ2-1; maybe TRBD2 (7 bases). Germline V gene lookup returns CDR1 MGHRA and CDR2 YSYEKL. The CDR3 runs to 15 residues. With 5 bases removed from V and 9 bases from J, the gap between germline ends came to 20 bases. The CDR3 nucleotides are TGCGCCAGCAGCAACACTTGGGGAGGGGGGTTTGAGCAGTTCTTC. Translated: CASSNTWGGGFEQFF.

The V gene is TRBV11-2, the J gene TRBJ2-7; D may be TRBD2 (6 bases). V lost 3 bases to trimming and J lost 4 bases, with 19 bases between them. This CDR3 spans 16 amino acids. The V gene's germline CDR1 is SGHAT and CDR2 FQNNGV. The CDR3 region is CASSFVSGVPRYEQYF. The CDR3 nucleotides are TGTGCCAGCAGCTTCGTTTCGGGAGTCCCCCGATACGAGCAGTACTTC.

V gene TRBV2 combines with J gene TRBJ2-7; 8 nucleotides align to TRBD2. The CDR3 covers 15 residues. CDR1 is SNHLY, CDR2 FYNNEI, per germline. Unmatched junction bases numbered 9, after V lost 2 bases and J lost 6 bases. The chain's CDR3 is CASSESGSWAGEQYF. CDR3 nucleotide sequence: TGTGCCAGCAGTGAAAGCGGGAGTTGGGCAGGCGAGCAGTACTTC.

This rearrangement joins TRBV15 to TRBJ2-1; 8 positions agree with TRBD2. Trimming cost V 1 base and J 8 bases; bases outside gene matches: 13. This CDR3 contains 17 residues. CDR1 is LNHNV, CDR2 YYDKDF, per germline (reference sequence). The CDR3 reads CATSRARGTRYIYEQFF. CDR3 nucleotides: TGTGCCACCAGCAGAGCTAGGGGGACTAGATATATATATGAGCAGTTCTTC.

CDR3 amino acids: CASSDSISNQPQHF. The CDR3 DNA sequence: TGTGCCAGCAGTGATTCCATTAGCAATCAGCCCCAGCATTTT. This chain links TRBV25-1 with TRBJ1-5; D gene unclear. The CDR3 covers 14 residues. Germline V gene sequence: CDR1 MGHDK, CDR2 SYGVNS. Trimming cost V 3 bases and J 0 bases, with 6 bases left between them.